This T cell receptor (beta chain) was found in a study of blood T cell repertoires in COVID-19. The protocol was immunoSEQ multiplex PCR, while the TCRdb copy is restricted to in-frame clones and leaves out a portion. The sample yields 250,000 to 400,000 clones, 85% to 90% seen once. The CDR3 consists of 16 residues. V dropped 0 bases and J dropped 3 bases, with 14 bases sitting between them. Germline values: CDR1 LGHDT, CDR2 YNNKEL (reference sequence). This clonotype was obtained from a woman aged 25 to 39 with COVID-19, enrolled during active disease. The sequencing input was peripheral blood. The chain carries TRBV3-1 (or the pseudogene TRBV3-2) and TRBJ1-2; D is ambiguous. For the CDR3, the DNA is TGTGCCAGCAGCCAAGATCTGTCCAAAAGAGACTATGGCTACACCTTC. This encodes CASSQDLSKRDYGYTF.